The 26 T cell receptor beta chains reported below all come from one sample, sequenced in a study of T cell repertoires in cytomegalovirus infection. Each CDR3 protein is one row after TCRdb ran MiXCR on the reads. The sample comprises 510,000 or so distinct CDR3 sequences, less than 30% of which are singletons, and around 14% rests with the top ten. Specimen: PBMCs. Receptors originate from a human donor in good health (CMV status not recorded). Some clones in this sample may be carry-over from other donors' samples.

CDR3 DNA sequence: TGTGCCAGCAGTGAAGCGCTAACCGGGACAGCCAGCAATCAGCCCCAGCATTTT. Its translation: CASSEALTGTASNQPQHF. The gene calls are TRBV6-1 and TRBJ1-5; 7 nucleotides line up with TRBD1. Germline V gene sequence: CDR1 MNHNS, CDR2 SASEGT. CDR3 length equals 18 residues. V dropped 0 bases and J dropped 1; count of bases not matched to a gene: 9.

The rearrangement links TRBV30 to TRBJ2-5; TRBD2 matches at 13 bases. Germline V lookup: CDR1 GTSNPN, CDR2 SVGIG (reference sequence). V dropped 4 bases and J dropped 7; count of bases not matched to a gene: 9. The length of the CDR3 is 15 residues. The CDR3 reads CAWNTGTSGTGTQYF. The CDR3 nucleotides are TGTGCCTGGAACACCGGGACTAGCGGGACCGGGACCCAGTACTTC.

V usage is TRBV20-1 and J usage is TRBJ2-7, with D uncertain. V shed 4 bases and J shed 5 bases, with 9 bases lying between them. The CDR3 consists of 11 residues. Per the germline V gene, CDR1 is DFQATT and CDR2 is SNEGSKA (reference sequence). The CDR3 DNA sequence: TGCAGTGCTACTAGGTCCCACGAGCAGTACTTC. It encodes CSATRSHEQYF.

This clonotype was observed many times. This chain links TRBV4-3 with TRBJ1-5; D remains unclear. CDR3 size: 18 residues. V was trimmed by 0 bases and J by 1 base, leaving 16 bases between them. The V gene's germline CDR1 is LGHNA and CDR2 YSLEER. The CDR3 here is CASSQDFQELASNQPQHF. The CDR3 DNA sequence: TGCGCCAGCAGCCAAGATTTTCAAGAGCTCGCGAGCAATCAGCCCCAGCATTTT.

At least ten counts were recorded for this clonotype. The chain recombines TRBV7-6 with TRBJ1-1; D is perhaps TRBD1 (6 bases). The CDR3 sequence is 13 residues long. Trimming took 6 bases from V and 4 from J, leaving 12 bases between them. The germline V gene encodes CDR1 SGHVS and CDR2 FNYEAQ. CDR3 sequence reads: CASSEGGSTEAFF. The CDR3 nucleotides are TGTGCCAGCAGTGAAGGGGGGTCCACTGAAGCTTTCTTT.

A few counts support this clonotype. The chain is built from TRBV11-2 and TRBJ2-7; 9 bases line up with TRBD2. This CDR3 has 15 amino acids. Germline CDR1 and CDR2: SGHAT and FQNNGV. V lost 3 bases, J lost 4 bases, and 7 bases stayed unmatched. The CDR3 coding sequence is TGTGCCAGCAGCTTGACGTCTAGCGGGATATACGAGCAGTACGTC. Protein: CASSLTSSGIYEQYV.

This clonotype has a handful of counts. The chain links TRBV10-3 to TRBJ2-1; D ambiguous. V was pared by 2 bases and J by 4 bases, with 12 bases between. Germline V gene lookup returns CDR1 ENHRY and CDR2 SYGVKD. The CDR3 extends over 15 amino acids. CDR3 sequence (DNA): TGTGCCATCAGTGAGGACGGAGCCCTATACAATGAGCAGTTCTTC. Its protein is CAISEDGALYNEQFF.

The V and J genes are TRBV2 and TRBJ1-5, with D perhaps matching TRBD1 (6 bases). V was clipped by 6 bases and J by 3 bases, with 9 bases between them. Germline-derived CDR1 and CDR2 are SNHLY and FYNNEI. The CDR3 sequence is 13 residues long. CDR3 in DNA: TGTGCCAGCAGGGGGGACACCAATCAGCCCCAGCATTTT. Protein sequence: CASRGDTNQPQHF.

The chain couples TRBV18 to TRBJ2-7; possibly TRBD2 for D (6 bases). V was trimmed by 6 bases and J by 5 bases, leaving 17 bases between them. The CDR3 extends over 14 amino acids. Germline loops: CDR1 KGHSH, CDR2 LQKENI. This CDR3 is CASSPPGGINEQYF. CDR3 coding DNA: TGTGCCAGCTCCCCTCCCGGAGGGATCAACGAGCAGTACTTC.

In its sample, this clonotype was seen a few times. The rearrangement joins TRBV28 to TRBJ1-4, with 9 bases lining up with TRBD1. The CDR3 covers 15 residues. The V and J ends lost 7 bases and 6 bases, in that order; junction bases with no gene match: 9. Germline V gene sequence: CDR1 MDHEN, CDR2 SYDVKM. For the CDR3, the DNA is TGTGCCAGCACCACGGTCGGGACAGGGCATGAAAAACTGTTTTTT. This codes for CASTTVGTGHEKLFF.

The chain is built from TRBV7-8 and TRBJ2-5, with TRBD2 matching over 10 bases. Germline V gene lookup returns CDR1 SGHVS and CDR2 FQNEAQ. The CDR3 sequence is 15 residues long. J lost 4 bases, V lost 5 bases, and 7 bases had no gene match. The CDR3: CASSTLAGVGETQYF. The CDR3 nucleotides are TGTGCCAGCAGCACGCTAGCGGGAGTTGGAGAGACCCAGTACTTC.

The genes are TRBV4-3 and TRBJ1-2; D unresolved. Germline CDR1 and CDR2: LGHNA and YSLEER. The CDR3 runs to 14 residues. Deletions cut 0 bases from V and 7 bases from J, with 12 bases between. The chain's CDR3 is CASSQDLAEVGYTF. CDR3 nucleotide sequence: TGCGCCAGCAGCCAAGATCTGGCAGAGGTTGGCTACACCTTC.

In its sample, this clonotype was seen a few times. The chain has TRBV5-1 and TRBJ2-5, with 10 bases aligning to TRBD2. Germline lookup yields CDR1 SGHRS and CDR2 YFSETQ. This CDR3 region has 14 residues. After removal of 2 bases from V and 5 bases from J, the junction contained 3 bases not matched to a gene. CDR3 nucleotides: TGCGCCAGCAGCTTACTAGCGGGAACTGAGACCCAGTACTTC. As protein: CASSLLAGTETQYF.

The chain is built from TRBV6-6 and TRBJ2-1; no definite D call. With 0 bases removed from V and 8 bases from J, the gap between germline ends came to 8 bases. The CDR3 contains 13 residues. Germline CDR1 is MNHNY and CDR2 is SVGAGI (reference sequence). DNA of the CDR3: TGTGCCAGCAGTTACTCCCGCATCCATGAGCAGTTCTTC. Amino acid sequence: CASSYSRIHEQFF.

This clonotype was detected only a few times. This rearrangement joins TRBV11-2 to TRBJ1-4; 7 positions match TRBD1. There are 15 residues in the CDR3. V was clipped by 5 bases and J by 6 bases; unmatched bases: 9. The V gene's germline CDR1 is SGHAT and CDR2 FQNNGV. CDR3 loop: CASSPGTATYEKLFF. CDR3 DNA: TGTGCCAGCAGCCCAGGGACAGCTACGTATGAAAAACTGTTTTTT.

The CDR3 DNA follows: TGTGCCAGTAGTATGGGACAGGGGGCCGGGGGGACTGAAGCTTTCTTT. Its translation is CASSMGQGAGGTEAFF. The rearrangement joins TRBV19 to TRBJ1-1; 12 nucleotides align to TRBD1. This CDR3 has 16 residues. V lost 3 bases and J lost 5; bases outside the gene matches: 7. Germline assignment: CDR1 LNHDA and CDR2 SQIVND (reference sequence).

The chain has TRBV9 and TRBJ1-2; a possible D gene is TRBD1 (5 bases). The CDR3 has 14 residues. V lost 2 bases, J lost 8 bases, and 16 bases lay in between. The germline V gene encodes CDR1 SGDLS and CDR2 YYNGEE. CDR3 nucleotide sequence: TGTGCCAGCAGCGTCGACTTAGGGGTGAGGGGCTACACCTTC. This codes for CASSVDLGVRGYTF.

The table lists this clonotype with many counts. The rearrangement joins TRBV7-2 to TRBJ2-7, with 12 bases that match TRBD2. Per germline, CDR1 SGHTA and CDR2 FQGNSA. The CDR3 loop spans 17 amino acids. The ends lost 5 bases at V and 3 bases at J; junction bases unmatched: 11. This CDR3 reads CASSTGLAGPLLYEQYF. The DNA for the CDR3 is TGTGCCAGCAGCACAGGACTAGCGGGGCCTCTCCTCTACGAGCAGTACTTC.

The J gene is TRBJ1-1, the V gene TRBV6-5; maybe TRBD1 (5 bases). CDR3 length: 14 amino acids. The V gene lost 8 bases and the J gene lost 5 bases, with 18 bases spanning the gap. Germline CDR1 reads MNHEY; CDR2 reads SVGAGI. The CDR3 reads CASGKRAGSTEAFF. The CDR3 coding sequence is TGTGCCAGCGGAAAACGCGCAGGGTCAACTGAAGCTTTCTTT.

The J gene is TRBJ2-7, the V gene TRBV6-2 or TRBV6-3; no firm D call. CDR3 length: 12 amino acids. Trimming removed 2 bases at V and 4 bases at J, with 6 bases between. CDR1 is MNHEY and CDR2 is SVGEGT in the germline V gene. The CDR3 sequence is CASSYVRYEQYF. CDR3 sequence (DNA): TGTGCCAGCAGTTACGTTCGGTACGAGCAGTACTTC.

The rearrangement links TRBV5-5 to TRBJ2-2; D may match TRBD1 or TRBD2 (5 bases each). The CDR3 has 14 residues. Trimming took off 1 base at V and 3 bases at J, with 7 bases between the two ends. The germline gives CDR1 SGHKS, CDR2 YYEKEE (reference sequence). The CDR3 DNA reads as TGTGCCAGCAGCTTGAGGGACCACACCGGGGAGCTGTTTTTT. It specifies CASSLRDHTGELFF.

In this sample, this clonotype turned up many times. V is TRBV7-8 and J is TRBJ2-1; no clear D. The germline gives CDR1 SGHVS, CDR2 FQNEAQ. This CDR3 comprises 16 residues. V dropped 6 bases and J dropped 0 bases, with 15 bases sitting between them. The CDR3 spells CASRSGRLSSYNEQFF. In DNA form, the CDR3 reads TGTGCCAGCAGATCTGGACGGTTAAGCTCCTACAATGAGCAGTTCTTC.

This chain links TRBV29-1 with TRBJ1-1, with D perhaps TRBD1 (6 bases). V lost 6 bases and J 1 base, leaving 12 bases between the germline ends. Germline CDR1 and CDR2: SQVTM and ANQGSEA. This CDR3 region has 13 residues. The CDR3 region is CSVRTDTNTEAFF. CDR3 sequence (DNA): TGCAGCGTCCGGACAGACACGAACACTGAAGCTTTCTTT.

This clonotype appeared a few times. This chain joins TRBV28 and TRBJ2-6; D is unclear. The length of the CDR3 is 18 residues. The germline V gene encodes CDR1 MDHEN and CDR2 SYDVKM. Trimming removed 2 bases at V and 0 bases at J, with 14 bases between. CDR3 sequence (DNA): TGTGCCAGCAGTTTAGGAAACAGTCTCTACTCTGGGGCCAACGTCCTGACTTTC. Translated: CASSLGNSLYSGANVLTF.

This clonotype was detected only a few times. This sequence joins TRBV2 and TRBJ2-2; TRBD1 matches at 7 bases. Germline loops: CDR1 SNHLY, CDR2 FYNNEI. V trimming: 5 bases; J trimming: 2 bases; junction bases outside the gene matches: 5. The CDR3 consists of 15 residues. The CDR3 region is CASSMAGGNTGELFF. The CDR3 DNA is TGTGCCAGCAGTATGGCAGGGGGTAACACCGGGGAGCTGTTTTTT. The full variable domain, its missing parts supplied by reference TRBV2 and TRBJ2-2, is EPEVTQTPSHQVTQMGQEVILRCVPISNHLYFYWYRQILGQKVEFLVSFYNNEISEKSEIFDDQFSVERPDGSNFTLKIRSTKLEDSAMYFCASSMAGGNTGELFFGEGSRLTVL.

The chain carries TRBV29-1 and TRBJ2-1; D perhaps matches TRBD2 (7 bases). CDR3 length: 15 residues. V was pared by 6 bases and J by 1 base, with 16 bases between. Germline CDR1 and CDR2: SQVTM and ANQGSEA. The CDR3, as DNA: TGCAGCGTCGGGGGGCACCCACGGTCCTACAATGAGCAGTTCTTC. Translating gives CSVGGHPRSYNEQFF.